Listed below are T cell receptor beta chains from one sample, sequenced in a study of beta chain features in type 1 diabetes. Profiling relied on immunoSEQ multiplex PCR, and the TCRdb table lists in-frame clones only, not all of them. Here the sample spans under 500,000 clones, about 32% being singletons. The sequenced material came from naive CD4+ T cells from blood. These receptors came from a man between 18 and 35 years old in good health. Each CDR3 is given without its conserved first and last residue. Size is stated for part of the rows, as once, few or many counts, or as a class when the clone is expanded.

size	V	J	CDR3
-	TRBV30	TRBJ1-2	AGQQSTGSNYGYT
few	TRBV7-6	TRBJ2-7	ASSPLGLAYEQY
few	TRBV30	TRBJ2-1	AWKGLAGGHSEQF
few	TRBV5-4	TRBJ2-4	ASSFRQNIQY
-	TRBV5-4	TRBJ2-1	ASSSPSGETYNEQF
few	TRBV5-1	TRBJ2-7	ASSLASGTDEQY
once	TRBV7-8	TRBJ1-5	ASSRHREFRNQPQH
-	TRBV7-3	TRBJ2-5	ASSRNREETQY
-	TRBV30	TRBJ2-1	AWNDGSRDEQF
-	TRBV29-1	TRBJ2-3	SVRAAGTDTQY
-	TRBV5-4	TRBJ2-1	ASSNRDSGIEQF
-	TRBV4-1	TRBJ2-7	ASSQDTGSRNYEQY
-	TRBV4-1	TRBJ1-5	ASSQPGTGSNQPQH
few	TRBV28	TRBJ2-7	ASLNTEKRYEQY
-	TRBV9	TRBJ2-1	ASSNPGRRNEQF
-	TRBV7-9	TRBJ2-7	ASSFTLSSYEQY
-	TRBV30	TRBJ2-7	AWSVQRTGYEQY
-	TRBV30	TRBJ1-2	AWDYKHTGYT
-	TRBV4-2	TRBJ2-3	ASMLAGGSTDTQY
few	TRBV2	TRBJ2-3	ASRTSTDTQY
-	TRBV23-1	TRBJ1-2	ASSLALGGNYGYT
-	TRBV27	TRBJ2-3	ASSSRQGTTDTQY
-	TRBV4-1	TRBJ2-1	ASSQDFTSGDEQF
few	TRBV30	TRBJ1-2	AWSVRVHYGYT
-	TRBV29-1	TRBJ2-7	SVDGGGYEQY
-	TRBV28	TRBJ2-3	ASSSTGVSTDTQY
few	TRBV7-6	TRBJ1-2	ASSYTGGAGYGYT
once	TRBV7-9	TRBJ1-4	ASSSRPGSSLEKLF
-	TRBV29-1	TRBJ1-1	SAMGQMNTEAF
-	TRBV5-4	TRBJ2-1	ASSHRTSGVNEQF
few	TRBV27	TRBJ2-1	ASSTGLAESSFYNEQF
few	TRBV28	TRBJ1-2	ASGRELYGYT
few	TRBV19	TRBJ2-7	ASGTGFDYEQY
-	TRBV5-1	TRBJ2-1	ASSLTSGEYNEQF
few	TRBV9	TRBJ2-2	ASSVLGTGELF
few	TRBV29-1	TRBJ2-1	SGRAGGSYNEQF
few	TRBV30	TRBJ2-4	AWSSVPRNIQY
few	TRBV7-2	TRBJ2-3	ASSFVRADTQY
few	TRBV4-3	TRBJ2-7	ASSHLVPSYEQY
-	TRBV4-1	TRBJ2-7	ASSQGSLGHEQY
-	TRBV4-2	TRBJ2-6	ASSQEESAGANVLT